This is a list of T cell receptor beta chains from one sample in a study of patients and donors after allogeneic stem cell transplantation. TCRdb reprocessed the RT-PCR reads via MiXCR and lists one record per CDR3 protein. Among about 76,000 distinct CDR3 sequences, about 30% were seen once, and the ten largest hold approximately 25%. The sample consisted of blood, either unsorted or a sorted T cell fraction (not recorded which). The receptors stem from a human donor who was either an allogeneic HSCT recipient or a stem cell or donor lymphocyte infusion donor (not recorded which). It is not recorded whose cells these are; they may come from a transplant donor. Both conserved end residues are part of each CDR3. The D gene is left open where the match is weak. Only part of the rows carry a size: once, few, many, or a class if the clone is expanded.

TRBV5-1,14,NA,NA,TRBJ2-7,CASSLWPIFYEQYF,TGCGCCAGCAGCTTATGGCCAATCTTCTACGAGCAGTACTTC
TRBV5-1,13,NA,NA,TRBJ2-3,CASSIPGADTQYF,TGCGCCAGCAGCATTCCCGGGGCGGATACGCAGTATTTT
TRBV19,16,TRBD2,NA,TRBJ2-1,CASSISGSGGRNEQFF,TGTGCCAGTAGTATATCGGGTAGCGGGGGCCGGAATGAGCAGTTCTTC
TRBV3-1,14,TRBD1,few,TRBJ1-5,CASSLGQGTPPQHF,TGTGCCAGCAGCCTGGGACAGGGGACTCCGCCCCAGCATTTT
TRBV7-2,15,NA,NA,TRBJ1-1,CASSNTGRSNTEAFF,TGTGCCAGCAGCAACACCGGTCGTTCGAACACTGAAGCTTTCTTT
TRBV13,14,NA,few,TRBJ1-1,CASSPRTRGTEAFF,TGTGCCAGCAGCCCTCGGACGAGGGGCACTGAAGCTTTCTTT
TRBV4-1,18,TRBD2,NA,TRBJ2-2,CASSQSLTSGVNTGELFF,TGCGCCAGCAGCCAATCCCTGACTAGCGGGGTAAACACCGGGGAGCTGTTTTTT
TRBV4-2,13,NA,few,TRBJ1-4,CASSQPDNEKLFF,TGTGCCAGCAGCCAACCTGATAATGAAAAACTGTTTTTT
TRBV7-8,15,NA,few,TRBJ1-2,CASSPAGGWGYGYTF,TGTGCCAGCAGCCCAGCGGGGGGCTGGGGCTATGGCTACACCTTC
TRBV9,15,TRBD1,few,TRBJ2-7,CASSVDGTETYEQYF,TGTGCCAGCAGCGTAGATGGGACAGAGACCTACGAGCAGTACTTC
TRBV6-5,17,TRBD1,NA,TRBJ2-3,CASSYQGTESRTDTQYF,TGTGCCAGCAGTTACCAGGGGACAGAATCTCGCACAGATACGCAGTATTTT
TRBV9,14,NA,few,TRBJ1-6,CASSARAYNSPLHF,TGTGCCAGCAGCGCACGAGCCTATAATTCACCCCTCCACTTT
TRBV27,11,NA,NA,TRBJ1-2,CASGRAYGYTF,TGTGCCAGCGGAAGGGCCTATGGCTACACCTTC
TRBV12-3/TRBV12-4,13,NA,few,TRBJ1-5,CASSLSDPQPQHF,TGTGCCAGCAGTTTATCGGACCCCCAGCCCCAGCATTTT
TRBV3-1,16,TRBD2,NA,TRBJ2-5,CASSHYGGANQETQYF,TGTGCCAGCAGCCATTACGGGGGGGCCAACCAAGAGACCCAGTACTTC
TRBV6-2/TRBV6-3,14,NA,few,TRBJ1-6,CASSYSPGNSPLHF,TGTGCCAGCAGTTACTCCCCCGGGAATTCACCCCTCCACTTT
TRBV20-1,14,NA,few,TRBJ2-7,CSAYVLNNSYEQYF,TGCAGTGCTTACGTCCTAAACAACTCCTACGAGCAGTACTTC
TRBV4-1,14,NA,NA,TRBJ1-4,CASSYRVTNEKLFF,TGCGCCAGCAGTTACAGGGTGACTAATGAAAAACTGTTTTTT
TRBV7-2,15,NA,once,TRBJ2-5,CASSYPKWKQETQYF,TGTGCCAGCAGCTACCCGAAGTGGAAGCAAGAGACCCAGTACTTC
TRBV5-5,15,NA,NA,TRBJ2-5,CASSSLDGRPGTQYF,TGTGCCAGCAGCTCTCTAGACGGTCGTCCGGGGACCCAGTACTTC
TRBV5-1,17,TRBD1,NA,TRBJ2-7,CASQIWDRTFSSYEQYF,TGCGCCAGCCAAATCTGGGACAGAACATTTAGCTCCTACGAGCAGTACTTC
TRBV12-3/TRBV12-4,14,NA,many,TRBJ1-5,CASRRENSNQPQHF,TGTGCCAGCAGACGAGAAAATAGCAATCAGCCCCAGCATTTT
TRBV5-1,15,TRBD1,NA,TRBJ2-1,CASSWGWDREDEQFF,TGCGCCAGCAGCTGGGGGTGGGACAGGGAAGATGAGCAGTTCTTC
TRBV12-3/TRBV12-4,15,NA,medium-sized,TRBJ2-5,CASSFGGGGGETQYF,TGTGCCAGCAGTTTTGGCGGGGGCGGAGGAGAGACCCAGTACTTC
TRBV10-3,17,NA,NA,TRBJ1-6,CAISESLEAVYNSPLHF,TGTGCCATCAGTGAGTCGTTGGAGGCTGTCTATAATTCACCCCTCCACTTT
TRBV20-1,15,TRBD1,NA,TRBJ2-2,CSATAGGANTGELFF,TGCAGTGCTACGGCAGGGGGCGCGAACACCGGGGAGCTGTTTTTT
TRBV3-1,15,NA,NA,TRBJ2-4,CASSQGQGRAPSQYF,TGTGCCAGCAGCCAAGGACAGGGGAGGGCACCTTCTCAGTACTTC
TRBV30,16,TRBD1,few,TRBJ1-2,CAWSAPPLRGPGGYTF,TGTGCCTGGAGTGCTCCCCCACTCAGGGGGCCGGGCGGCTACACCTTC
TRBV10-3,15,TRBD1,NA,TRBJ2-7,CAIKRRQGISHEQYF,TGTGCCATCAAGCGAAGACAGGGGATCAGCCACGAGCAGTACTTC
TRBV2,12,TRBD1,NA,TRBJ1-2,CASKDRVYGYTF,TGTGCCAGCAAAGACAGGGTTTATGGCTACACCTTC
TRBV5-8,13,TRBD2,NA,TRBJ2-3,CASIAGWTDTQYF,TGTGCCAGCATAGCGGGGTGGACGGATACGCAGTATTTT
TRBV7-9,15,NA,large,TRBJ2-1,CASGVTGTLYNEQFF,TGTGCCAGCGGAGTGACGGGGACTCTCTACAATGAGCAGTTCTTC
TRBV21-1,13,NA,NA,TRBJ2-7,CASSPWRAYEQYF,TGTGCCAGCAGCCCCTGGCGGGCCTACGAGCAGTACTTC
TRBV5-5,17,NA,few,TRBJ1-5,CASSHGEGGGYNQPQHF,TGTGCCAGCAGCCACGGTGAAGGAGGGGGATACAATCAGCCCCAGCATTTT
TRBV4-1,17,NA,NA,TRBJ2-2,CASTRGLQAMNTGELFF,TGCGCCAGCACTCGGGGGCTACAGGCGATGAACACCGGGGAGCTGTTTTTT
TRBV5-4,15,TRBD1,few,TRBJ1-1,CASSSGTGYQGEAFF,TGTGCCAGCAGCTCCGGGACAGGGTATCAGGGTGAAGCTTTCTTT
TRBV24-1,15,NA,NA,TRBJ1-4,CATSDSSGANEKLFF,TGTGCCACCAGTGATTCTTCCGGGGCTAATGAAAAACTGTTTTTT
TRBV29-1,14,NA,many,TRBJ1-6,CSVPPFWVYSPLHF,TGCAGCGTTCCACCGTTTTGGGTTTATTCACCCCTCCACTTT
TRBV6-2/TRBV6-3,12,NA,NA,TRBJ2-2,CASTEWGGELFF,TGTGCCAGCACAGAATGGGGCGGGGAGCTGTTTTTT
TRBV7-6,13,NA,few,TRBJ1-2,CASSSDGSYGYTF,TGTGCCAGCAGCTCTGACGGAAGCTATGGCTACACCTTC